Below, 21 T cell receptor beta chains from the same sample are listed, as sequenced in a study of cytotoxic CD8 clonotypes in ibrutinib-treated CLL. Here immunoSEQ multiplex PCR was the method, and the copy in TCRdb shows in-frame clones only, minus some. The data contain some 15,000 clones, 55% to 80% of them seen just once; the ten biggest clones take up roughly 12%. The specimen comprised PBMCs, sampled before ibrutinib treatment. The origin of the receptors is a human donor with chronic lymphocytic leukemia.

V gene TRBV18 combines with J gene TRBJ2-1; TRBD1 aligns across 8 bases. Germline CDR1 reads KGHSH; CDR2 reads LQKENI. Trimming took 3 bases from V and 5 from J; bases not matched to a gene: 6. The CDR3 spans 15 residues. The DNA of the CDR3 is TGTGCCAGCTCACCGGACAGGGTCGTCCACAATGAGCAGTTCTTC. Translating gives CASSPDRVVHNEQFF.

The chain uses TRBV29-1 and TRBJ2-1; D ambiguous. The CDR3 is 14 residues long. The germline V gene has CDR1 SQVTM and CDR2 ANQGSEA. V was cut by 4 bases and J by 2 bases, with 12 bases left in between. For the CDR3, the DNA is TGCAGCGTTGCCTGGACGGGCACCTACAATGAGCAGTTCTTC. This translates into CSVAWTGTYNEQFF.

This clone ranks as medium-sized. This chain connects TRBV7-9 to TRBJ2-1; maybe TRBD2 (5 bases). The CDR3 is made up of 12 amino acids. CDR1 SEHNR and CDR2 FQNEAQ come from the germline V gene (reference sequence). V was pared by 3 bases and J by 9 bases, with 9 bases between. CDR3 sequence: CASSFSGSEQFF. The CDR3 DNA reads as TGTGCCAGCAGCTTTAGTGGGAGTGAGCAGTTCTTC.

This CDR3 is CASSQGVNTEAFF. The CDR3 coding sequence is TGTGCCAGCAGCCAGGGGGTGAACACTGAAGCTTTCTTT. The chain is built from TRBV4-2 and TRBJ1-1; weak D call: TRBD1 (5 bases). This CDR3 comprises 13 residues. The V end lost 3 bases, the J end lost 0 bases, and 5 bases lay between the germline ends. Germline V gene sequence: CDR1 LGHNA, CDR2 YNFKEQ.

This clone was observed a handful of times. V is TRBV4-1 and J is TRBJ1-1, with TRBD1 identical over 9 bases. Trimming removed 2 bases from V and 4 bases from J; junction bases left unmatched: 5. The CDR3 totals 15 residues. Looked up from germline, CDR1 is MGHRA and CDR2 is YSYEKL. The CDR3: CASSQPGQGRTEAFF. CDR3 DNA: TGCGCCAGCAGCCAACCGGGACAGGGTCGCACTGAAGCTTTCTTT.

This clone has just a few counts. The chain combines TRBV29-1 with TRBJ2-3; possibly TRBD2 for D (6 bases). CDR3 size: 17 residues. The V gene's germline CDR1 is SQVTM and CDR2 ANQGSEA. The V end was cut by 2 bases, the J end by 0 bases, with 18 bases between. This CDR3 reads CSVENPLTSPSTDTQYF. CDR3 sequence (DNA): TGCAGCGTTGAAAACCCCCTCACTAGCCCAAGCACAGATACGCAGTATTTT.

The chain couples TRBV7-8 to TRBJ2-2; tentative D call: TRBD1 (5 bases). Germline V gene lookup returns CDR1 SGHVS and CDR2 FQNEAQ. The CDR3 is 15 amino acids. V was trimmed by 3 bases and J by 4 bases, leaving 12 bases between them. The CDR3 loop reads CASSFRVIRTGELFF. Written as DNA, the CDR3 is TGTGCCAGCAGCTTCAGGGTAATTCGCACCGGGGAGCTGTTTTTT.

The rearrangement links TRBV5-5 to TRBJ1-2, with D possibly matching TRBD1 (5 bases). Germline CDR1 is SGHKS and CDR2 is YYEKEE (reference sequence). The germline V and J ends were trimmed by 4 bases and 3 bases, with 10 bases remaining between them. The CDR3 covers 13 residues. The CDR3 nucleotides read TGTGCCAGCAGCAGGGGAGGGTACTATGGCTACACCTTC. Encoded protein: CASSRGGYYGYTF. The variable domain in full, with the rest retrieved from reference TRBV5-5 and TRBJ1-2, is DAGVTQSPTHLIKTRGQQVTLRCSPISGHKSVSWYQQVLGQGPQFIFQYYEKEERGRGNFPDRFSARQFPNYSSELNVNALLLGDSALYLCASSRGGYYGYTFGSGTRLTVV.

The CDR3 DNA follows: TGTGCCAGCAGCCTCGGACTAGCGGGTGCCAGTGAGCAGTTCTTC. Protein sequence: CASSLGLAGASEQFF. This chain links TRBV5-4 with TRBJ2-1; 11 nucleotides align to TRBD2. From germline, CDR1 is SGHNT and CDR2 YYREEE (reference sequence). The CDR3 extends over 15 amino acids. V gave up 4 bases and J gave up 9 bases; unmatched junction bases: 9.

The chain uses TRBV5-4 and TRBJ1-2, with 8 bases aligning to TRBD1. Per the germline V gene, CDR1 is SGHNT and CDR2 is YYREEE (reference sequence). This CDR3 contains 16 residues. The trim removed 4 bases at V and 8 bases at J, leaving 16 bases unmatched. This CDR3 is CASSPGTRTGKKGYTF. The CDR3 DNA follows: TGTGCCAGCAGCCCGGGTACCCGGACAGGGAAAAAGGGCTACACCTTC.

The genes are TRBV10-3 and TRBJ1-3, with a tentative D call TRBD1 (6 bases). V lost 6 bases and J 0 bases, leaving 6 bases between the germline ends. The germline V gene has CDR1 ENHRY and CDR2 SYGVKD. This CDR3 has 13 residues. As DNA, the CDR3 is TGTGCCATCAGGGACAGCTCTGGAAACACCATATATTTT. As protein: CAIRDSSGNTIYF.

The V and J genes are TRBV30 and TRBJ1-1; 7 bases align to TRBD1. The J segment lost 3 bases and the V segment lost 6 bases, leaving 7 bases of the junction unmatched. Germline V gene lookup returns CDR1 GTSNPN and CDR2 SVGIG (reference sequence). CDR3 size: 13 residues. The CDR3 spells CACKTGRDTEAFF. In nucleotides, the CDR3 is TGTGCCTGTAAGACAGGGAGGGACACTGAAGCTTTCTTT.

The chain carries TRBV6-1 and TRBJ1-5; possible D gene TRBD1, 5 bases. Germline V gene lookup returns CDR1 MNHNS and CDR2 SASEGT. The length of the CDR3 is 15 residues. V gave up 7 bases and J gave up 7 bases, with 20 bases separating them. CDR3 DNA sequence: TGTGCCAGCACCCAGCCGATGGGGCAGGGCCAGCCCCAGCATTTT. Amino acid sequence: CASTQPMGQGQPQHF.

J is TRBJ2-7 and V is TRBV11-2; D remains unclear. Deletions cut 1 base from V and 6 bases from J, with 7 bases between. The CDR3 loop spans 12 amino acids. Germline V lookup: CDR1 SGHAT, CDR2 FQNNGV. In DNA, the CDR3 is TGTGCCAGCAGCTTAGGGAGAATCGAGCAGTACTTC. Its translation: CASSLGRIEQYF.

The chain couples TRBV19 to TRBJ2-7; 8 nucleotides line up with TRBD1. The CDR3 is made up of 15 amino acids. The ends lost 5 bases at V and 4 bases at J; junction bases unmatched: 10. Germline V gives CDR1 LNHDA, CDR2 SQIVND (reference sequence). CDR3 residues: CASSANQGARYEQYF. The CDR3 DNA is TGTGCCAGTAGTGCCAACCAGGGGGCGCGATACGAGCAGTACTTC.

The chain uses TRBV6-6 and TRBJ1-6; 7 nucleotides agree with TRBD1. Trimming cost V 2 bases and J 6 bases; bases outside gene matches: 1. The germline CDR1 and CDR2 sequences are MNHNY and SVGAGI (reference sequence). The CDR3 spans 14 residues. Written as DNA, the CDR3 is TGTGCCAGCAGTTACCGGGACAGTAATTCACCCCTCCACTTT. Its protein is CASSYRDSNSPLHF.

The chain recombines TRBV5-4 with TRBJ2-2; no definite D call. V lost 0 bases and J lost 1, with 10 bases in between. The length of the CDR3 is 16 residues. From germline, CDR1 is SGHNT and CDR2 YYREEE (reference sequence). The CDR3 DNA follows: TGTGCCAGCAGCTTGGTGCTTGTGGGGAACACCGGGGAGCTGTTTTTT. This gives the protein CASSLVLVGNTGELFF.

This clone is judged medium-sized. The chain recombines TRBV7-2 with TRBJ1-5, with 8 bases fitting TRBD1. CDR1 is SGHTA, CDR2 FQGNSA, per germline. Trimming at V came to 4 bases and at J to 9 bases, leaving 11 bases not matched to a gene. The CDR3 has 15 residues. In nucleotides, the CDR3 is TGTGCCAGCAGCTCCTGGACAGGGCCATCCTCGCCCCAGCATTTT. It codes for CASSSWTGPSSPQHF.

This chain joins TRBV6-5 and TRBJ2-7; D unresolved. Trimming cost V 6 bases and J 5 bases, with 8 bases left between them. The CDR3 contains 11 residues. Per the germline V gene, CDR1 is MNHEY and CDR2 is SVGAGI. The CDR3 here is CASRLDNEQYF. The CDR3, as DNA: TGTGCCAGCAGGCTGGATAACGAGCAGTACTTC.

The rearrangement links TRBV7-9 to TRBJ2-5; no definite D call. CDR1 SEHNR and CDR2 FQNEAQ come from the germline V gene (reference sequence). CDR3 size: 14 residues. Between the trimmed V and J ends, which lost 0 bases and 1 base, there was a span of 6 bases. The CDR3 nucleotides are TGTGCCAGCAGCTTAGCGGAGTTCCAAGAGACCCAGTACTTC. Translation gives CASSLAEFQETQYF.

This chain uses TRBV5-1 with TRBJ2-3, with 9 bases matching TRBD1. CDR1 and CDR2 from the germline V gene are SGHRS and YFSETQ. V shed 1 base and J 7 bases; nucleotides not matched to a gene: 7. The CDR3 is 15 amino acids. The CDR3 DNA reads as TGCGCCAGCAGCTTGATCGGACAGGGGATGTATACGCAGTATTTT. Protein: CASSLIGQGMYTQYF.